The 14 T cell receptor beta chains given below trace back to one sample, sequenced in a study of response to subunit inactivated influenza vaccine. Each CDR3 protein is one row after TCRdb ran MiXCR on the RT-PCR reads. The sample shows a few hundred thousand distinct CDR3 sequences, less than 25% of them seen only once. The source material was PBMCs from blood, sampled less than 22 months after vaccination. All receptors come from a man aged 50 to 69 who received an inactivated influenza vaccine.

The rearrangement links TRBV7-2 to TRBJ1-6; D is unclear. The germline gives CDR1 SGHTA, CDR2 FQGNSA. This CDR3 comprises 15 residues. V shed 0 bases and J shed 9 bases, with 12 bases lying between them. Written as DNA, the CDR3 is TGTGCCAGCAGCTTAGCAGAAGTTCTGAGTTCACCCCTCCACTTT. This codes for CASSLAEVLSSPLHF.

The CDR3 sequence is CSVGGRTVSAFF. The DNA of the CDR3 is TGCAGCGTTGGGGGCAGGACGGTGTCGGCTTTCTTT. The V call is TRBV29-1, the J call TRBJ1-1; TRBD1 might be the D (5 bases). Looked up from germline, CDR1 is SQVTM and CDR2 is ANQGSEA. CDR3 length: 12 residues. Trimming pared 4 bases from V and 11 bases from J, leaving 17 bases between.

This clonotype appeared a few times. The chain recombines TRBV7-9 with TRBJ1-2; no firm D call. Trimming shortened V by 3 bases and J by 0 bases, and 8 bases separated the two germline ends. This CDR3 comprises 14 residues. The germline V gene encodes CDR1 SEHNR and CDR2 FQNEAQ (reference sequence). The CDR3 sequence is CASSLKIPNYGYTF. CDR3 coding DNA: TGTGCCAGCAGCTTGAAGATCCCTAACTATGGCTACACCTTC.

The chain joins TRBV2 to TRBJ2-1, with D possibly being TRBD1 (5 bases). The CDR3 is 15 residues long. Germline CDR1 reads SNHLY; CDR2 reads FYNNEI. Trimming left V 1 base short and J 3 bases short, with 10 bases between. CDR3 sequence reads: CASSEGQLVYNEQFF. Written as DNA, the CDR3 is TGTGCCAGCAGTGAAGGACAGTTGGTCTACAATGAGCAGTTCTTC.

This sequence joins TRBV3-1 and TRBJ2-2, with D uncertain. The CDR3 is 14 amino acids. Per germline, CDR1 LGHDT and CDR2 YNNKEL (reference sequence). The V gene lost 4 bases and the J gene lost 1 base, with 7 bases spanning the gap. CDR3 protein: CASSPAGNTGELFF. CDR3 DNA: TGTGCCAGCAGCCCCGCCGGGAACACCGGGGAGCTGTTTTTT.

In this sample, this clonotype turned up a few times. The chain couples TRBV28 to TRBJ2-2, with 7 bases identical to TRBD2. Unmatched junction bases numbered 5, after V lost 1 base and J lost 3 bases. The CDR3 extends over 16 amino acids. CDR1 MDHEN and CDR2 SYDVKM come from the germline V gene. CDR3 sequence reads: CASSLFRGLDTGELFF. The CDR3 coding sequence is TGTGCCAGCAGTTTATTCCGAGGACTAGACACCGGGGAGCTGTTTTTT.

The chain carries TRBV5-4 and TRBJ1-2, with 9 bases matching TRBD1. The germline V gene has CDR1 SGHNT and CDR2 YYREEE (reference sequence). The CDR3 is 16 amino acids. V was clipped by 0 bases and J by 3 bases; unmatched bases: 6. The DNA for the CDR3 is TGTGCCAGCAGCTTGGACAGGGGGCGCCCAGACTATGGCTACACCTTC. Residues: CASSLDRGRPDYGYTF.

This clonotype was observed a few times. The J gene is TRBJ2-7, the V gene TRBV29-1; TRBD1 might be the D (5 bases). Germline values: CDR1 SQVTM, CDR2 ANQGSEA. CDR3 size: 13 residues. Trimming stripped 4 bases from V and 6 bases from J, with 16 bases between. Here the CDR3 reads CSVGKARVGEQYF. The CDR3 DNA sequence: TGCAGCGTTGGTAAAGCCAGGGTGGGCGAGCAGTACTTC.

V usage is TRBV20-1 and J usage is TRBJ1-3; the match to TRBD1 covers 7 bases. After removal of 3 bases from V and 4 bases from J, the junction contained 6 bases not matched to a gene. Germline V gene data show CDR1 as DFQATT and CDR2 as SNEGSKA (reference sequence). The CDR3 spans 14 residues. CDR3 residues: CSASVAGGGNTIYF. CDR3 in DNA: TGCAGTGCTAGTGTGGCAGGGGGGGGAAACACCATATATTTT.

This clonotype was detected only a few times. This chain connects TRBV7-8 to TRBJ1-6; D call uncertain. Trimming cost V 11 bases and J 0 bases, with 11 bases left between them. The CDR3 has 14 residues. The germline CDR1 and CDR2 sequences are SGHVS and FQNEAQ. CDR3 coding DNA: TGTGCCTCCGTGGCGGGCTCCTATAATTCACCCCTCCACTTT. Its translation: CASVAGSYNSPLHF.

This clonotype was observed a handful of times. The CDR3 region has the DNA TGCAGCGGCCGGGACAGTTGGGGGGAAAAACTGTTTTTT. Residues: CSGRDSWGEKLFF. The chain couples TRBV29-1 to TRBJ1-4; 7 nucleotides align to TRBD1. The CDR3 sequence is 13 residues long. The germline V gene encodes CDR1 SQVTM and CDR2 ANQGSEA. The V segment lost 7 bases and the J segment 8 bases; nucleotides outside the gene matches: 10.

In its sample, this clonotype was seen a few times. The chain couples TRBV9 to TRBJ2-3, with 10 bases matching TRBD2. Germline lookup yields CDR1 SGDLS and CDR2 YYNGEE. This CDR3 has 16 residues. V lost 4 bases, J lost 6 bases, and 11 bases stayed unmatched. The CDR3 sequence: CASSSQREGGLDTQYF. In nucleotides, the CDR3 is TGTGCCAGCAGCTCTCAGCGGGAGGGCGGCCTCGATACGCAGTATTTT.

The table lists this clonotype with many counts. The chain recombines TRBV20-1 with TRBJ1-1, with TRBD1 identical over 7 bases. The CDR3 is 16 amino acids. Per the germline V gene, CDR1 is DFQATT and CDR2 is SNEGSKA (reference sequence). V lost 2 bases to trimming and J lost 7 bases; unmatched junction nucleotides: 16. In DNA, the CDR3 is TGCAGTGCTAGAAGGGTCGGGAACAGGGGAATTGGTGAAGCTTTCTTT. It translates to CSARRVGNRGIGEAFF.

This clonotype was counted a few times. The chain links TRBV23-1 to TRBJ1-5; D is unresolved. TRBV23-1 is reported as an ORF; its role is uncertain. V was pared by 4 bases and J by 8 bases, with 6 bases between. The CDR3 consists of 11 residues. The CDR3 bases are TGCGCCAGCAGTCCCATCGAGCCCCAGCATTTT. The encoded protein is CASSPIEPQHF.